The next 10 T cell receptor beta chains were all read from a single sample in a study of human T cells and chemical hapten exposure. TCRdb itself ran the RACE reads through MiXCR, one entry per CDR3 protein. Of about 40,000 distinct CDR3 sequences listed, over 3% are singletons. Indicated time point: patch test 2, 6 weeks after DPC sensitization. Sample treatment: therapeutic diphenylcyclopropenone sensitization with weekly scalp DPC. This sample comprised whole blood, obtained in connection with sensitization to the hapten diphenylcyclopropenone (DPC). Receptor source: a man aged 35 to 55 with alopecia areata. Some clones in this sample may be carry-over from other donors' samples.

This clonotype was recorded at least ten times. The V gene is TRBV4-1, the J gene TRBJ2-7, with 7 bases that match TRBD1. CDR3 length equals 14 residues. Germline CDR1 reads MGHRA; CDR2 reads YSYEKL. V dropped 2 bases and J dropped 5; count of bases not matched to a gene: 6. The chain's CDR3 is CASSQLQGVDEQYF. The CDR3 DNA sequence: TGCGCCAGCAGCCAACTCCAGGGGGTAGACGAGCAGTACTTC.

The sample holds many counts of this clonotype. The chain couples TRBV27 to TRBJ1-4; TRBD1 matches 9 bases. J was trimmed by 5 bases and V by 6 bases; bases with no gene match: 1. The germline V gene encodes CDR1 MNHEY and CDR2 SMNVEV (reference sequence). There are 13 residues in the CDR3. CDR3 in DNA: TGTGCCAGCAGAACAGGGGGCAATGAAAAACTGTTTTTT. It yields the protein CASRTGGNEKLFF.

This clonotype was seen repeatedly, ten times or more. CDR3 sequence: CASRPSSGANVLTF. Written as DNA, the CDR3 is TGTGCCAGTAGGCCCAGCTCTGGGGCCAACGTCCTGACTTTC. The V and J genes are TRBV19 and TRBJ2-6; D unclear. This CDR3 has 14 amino acids. The germline CDR1 and CDR2 sequences are LNHDA and SQIVND (reference sequence). Trimming shortened V by 6 bases and J by 0 bases, and 6 bases separated the two germline ends.

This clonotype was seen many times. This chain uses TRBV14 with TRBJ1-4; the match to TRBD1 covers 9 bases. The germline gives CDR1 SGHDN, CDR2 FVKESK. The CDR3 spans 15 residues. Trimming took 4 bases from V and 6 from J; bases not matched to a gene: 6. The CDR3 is CASSPTRTGDEKLFF. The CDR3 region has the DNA TGTGCCAGCAGCCCAACTAGGACAGGGGATGAAAAACTGTTTTTT.

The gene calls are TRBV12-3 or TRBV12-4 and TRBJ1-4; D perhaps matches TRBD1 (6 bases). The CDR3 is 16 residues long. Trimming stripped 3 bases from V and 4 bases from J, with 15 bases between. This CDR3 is CASSFLGGHSNEKLFF. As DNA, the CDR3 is TGTGCCAGCAGTTTTTTAGGGGGACACAGTAATGAAAAACTGTTTTTT.

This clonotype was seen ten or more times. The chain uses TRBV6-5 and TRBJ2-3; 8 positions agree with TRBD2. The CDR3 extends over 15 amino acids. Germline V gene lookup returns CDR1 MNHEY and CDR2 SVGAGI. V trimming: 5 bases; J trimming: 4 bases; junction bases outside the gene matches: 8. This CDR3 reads CASSREGRVSDTQYF. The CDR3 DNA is TGTGCCAGCAGTCGGGAGGGCCGAGTCTCAGATACGCAGTATTTT.

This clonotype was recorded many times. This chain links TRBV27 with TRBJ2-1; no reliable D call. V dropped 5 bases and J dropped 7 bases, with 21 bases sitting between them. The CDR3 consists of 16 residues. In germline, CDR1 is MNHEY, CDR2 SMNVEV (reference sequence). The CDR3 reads CASSTSRSPLGNEQFF. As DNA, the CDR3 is TGTGCCAGCAGTACCAGTCGGAGCCCTTTAGGAAATGAGCAGTTCTTC.

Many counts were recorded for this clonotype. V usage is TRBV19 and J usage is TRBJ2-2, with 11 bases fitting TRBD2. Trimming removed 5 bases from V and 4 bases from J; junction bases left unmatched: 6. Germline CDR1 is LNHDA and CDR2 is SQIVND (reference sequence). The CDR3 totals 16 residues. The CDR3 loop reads CASSLLAGGGTGELFF. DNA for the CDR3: TGTGCCAGTAGTCTGCTAGCGGGAGGAGGCACCGGGGAGCTGTTTTTT.

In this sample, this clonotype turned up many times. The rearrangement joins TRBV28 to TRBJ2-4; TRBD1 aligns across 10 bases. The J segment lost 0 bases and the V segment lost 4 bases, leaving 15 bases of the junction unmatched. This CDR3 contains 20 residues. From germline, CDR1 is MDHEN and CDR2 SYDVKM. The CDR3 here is CASSSETGGDGWVAKNIQYF. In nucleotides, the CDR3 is TGTGCCAGCAGTTCCGAGACAGGGGGCGATGGTTGGGTAGCCAAAAACATTCAGTACTTC.

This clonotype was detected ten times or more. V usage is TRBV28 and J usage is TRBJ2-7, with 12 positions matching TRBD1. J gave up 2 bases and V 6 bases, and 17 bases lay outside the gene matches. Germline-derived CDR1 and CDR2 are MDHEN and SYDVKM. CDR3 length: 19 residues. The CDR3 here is CASSHFGTGGGGRTYEQYF. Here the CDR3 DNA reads TGTGCCAGCAGCCATTTCGGGACAGGGGGCGGCGGGAGGACCTACGAGCAGTACTTC.